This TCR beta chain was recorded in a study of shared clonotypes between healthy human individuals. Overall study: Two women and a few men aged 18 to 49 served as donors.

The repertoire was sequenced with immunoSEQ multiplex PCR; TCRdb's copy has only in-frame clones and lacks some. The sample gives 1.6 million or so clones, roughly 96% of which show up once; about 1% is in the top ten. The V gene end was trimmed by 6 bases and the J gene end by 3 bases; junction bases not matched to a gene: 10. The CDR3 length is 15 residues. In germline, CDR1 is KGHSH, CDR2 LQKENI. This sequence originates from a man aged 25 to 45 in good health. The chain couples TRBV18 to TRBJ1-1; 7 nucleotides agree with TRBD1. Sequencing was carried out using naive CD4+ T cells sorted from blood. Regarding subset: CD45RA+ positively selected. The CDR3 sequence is CASSFSGTDYTEAFF. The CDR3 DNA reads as TGTGCCAGCTCCTTTTCGGGGACAGACTACACTGAAGCTTTCTTT.